The text below deals with one TCR beta chain. This CDR3 is also generated by other DNA sequences in the sample. CDR3 length: 12 residues. The germline V and J ends were trimmed by 3 bases and 5 bases, with 4 bases remaining between them. Germline V gene sequence: CDR1 MDHEN, CDR2 SYDVKM. The data are from a study of blood T cell repertoires in COVID-19. Study-level information: COVID-19 samples collected from the United States, Italy and Spain covered acute and convalescent phases. PBMCs, B-cell-depleted T cells, or T cells were the source of the cDNA or gDNA that made up the material.

Methods used by the authors: Reference gene primer amplification yielded estimated nucleated cell counts. Some clones are missing from TCRdb's copy, which holds only in-frame ones; the method was immunoSEQ multiplex PCR. V, J and clone size are taken as reported in that table, and D and trimming were inferred from the DNA itself. The sample consists of about 280,000 clones, roughly 85% of them appearing once. This receptor was obtained from a woman between 45 and 60 years old who had recovered from COVID-19. The sample comprised peripheral blood. This chain connects TRBV28 to TRBJ2-2; D remains ambiguous. CDR3 nucleotides: TGTGCCAGCAGTTTTCTAACCGGGGAGCTGTTTTTT. Its translation is CASSFLTGELFF.